The 7 T cell receptor beta chains below all came from one sample that was sequenced in a study of blood T cell repertoires in COVID-19. Some clones are missing from TCRdb's copy, which holds only in-frame ones; the method was immunoSEQ multiplex PCR. Of about 250,000 clones in the sample, over 70% were seen once. Sample: peripheral blood. Receptor source: a man older than 75 with acute or convalescent COVID-19.

This chain joins TRBV7-2 and TRBJ2-7, with 7 positions matching TRBD2. The CDR3 runs 14 residues. V trimming: 3 bases; J trimming: 1 base; junction bases outside the gene matches: 3. Germline V gene data show CDR1 as SGHTA and CDR2 as FQGNSA. DNA for the CDR3: TGTGCCAGCAGCTTTGGCGGGAGATCCTACGAGCAGTACTTC. Translation: CASSFGGRSYEQYF.

The chain is built from TRBV5-1 and TRBJ2-1; 10 nucleotides align to TRBD2. CDR3 length equals 16 residues. CDR1 is SGHRS, CDR2 YFSETQ, per germline. V was pared by 4 bases and J by 2 bases, with 6 bases of the junction left unmatched. The chain's CDR3 is CASSPLAGEAYNEQFF. The CDR3 DNA sequence: TGCGCCAGCAGCCCTCTAGCGGGAGAGGCCTACAATGAGCAGTTCTTC.

This clone has just one count. The chain recombines TRBV2 with TRBJ2-1; D possibly corresponds to TRBD1 (5 bases). The length of the CDR3 is 14 residues. Germline CDR1 and CDR2: SNHLY and FYNNEI. Trimming left V 4 bases short and J 0 bases short, with 7 bases between. CDR3 in amino acids: CASSGQGSYNEQFF. CDR3 sequence (DNA): TGTGCCAGCAGTGGGCAGGGCTCCTACAATGAGCAGTTCTTC.

In this sample, this clone turned up once. The CDR3 protein is CASSPPQAGANVLTF. CDR3 bases: TGTGCCAGTAGTCCCCCCCAGGCCGGGGCCAACGTCCTGACTTTC. This chain connects TRBV19 to TRBJ2-6; D remains ambiguous. The CDR3 totals 15 residues. Germline V gene sequence: CDR1 LNHDA, CDR2 SQIVND (reference sequence). V was clipped by 5 bases and J by 4 bases, with 12 bases between them.

The rearrangement joins TRBV10-3 to TRBJ2-2; 11 bases agree with TRBD2. The CDR3 is 17 residues long. The germline CDR1 and CDR2 sequences are ENHRY and SYGVKD. The trim removed 7 bases at V and 7 bases at J, leaving 14 bases unmatched. CDR3 sequence reads: CAIKLLAGGGLVGELFF. CDR3 DNA sequence: TGTGCCATCAAACTCCTAGCGGGGGGCGGCCTTGTCGGGGAGCTGTTTTTT.

The chain carries TRBV10-1 and TRBJ2-2; D is possibly TRBD2 (7 bases). The CDR3 runs 13 residues. Per germline, CDR1 WNHNN and CDR2 SYGVQD (reference sequence). Trimming stripped 7 bases from V and 7 bases from J, with 13 bases between. The CDR3 DNA is TGCGCCAGCACCCGAGGGGGGGACGGGGAGCTGTTTTTT. Protein: CASTRGGDGELFF.

The CDR3 here is CSVLESGSETQYF. CDR3 coding DNA: TGCAGCGTTCTTGAGTCGGGGTCAGAGACCCAGTACTTC. The chain carries TRBV29-1 and TRBJ2-5; the D gene is possibly TRBD2 (5 bases). V was shortened by 5 bases and J by 4 bases, with 14 bases between the two germline ends. The germline V gene encodes CDR1 SQVTM and CDR2 ANQGSEA. CDR3 length: 13 amino acids.